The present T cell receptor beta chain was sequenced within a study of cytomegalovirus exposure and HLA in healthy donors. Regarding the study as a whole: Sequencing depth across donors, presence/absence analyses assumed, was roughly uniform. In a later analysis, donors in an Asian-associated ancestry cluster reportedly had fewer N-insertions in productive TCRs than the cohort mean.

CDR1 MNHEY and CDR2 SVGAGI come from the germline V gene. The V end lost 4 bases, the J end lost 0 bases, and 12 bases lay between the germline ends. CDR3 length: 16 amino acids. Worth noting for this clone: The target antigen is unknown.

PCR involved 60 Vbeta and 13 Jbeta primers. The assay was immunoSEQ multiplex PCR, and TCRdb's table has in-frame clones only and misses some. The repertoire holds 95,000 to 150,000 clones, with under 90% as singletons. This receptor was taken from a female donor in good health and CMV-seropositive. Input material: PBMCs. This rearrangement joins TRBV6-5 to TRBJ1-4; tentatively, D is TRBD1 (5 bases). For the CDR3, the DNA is TGTGCCAGCAGTTCCCCCGGGGGACCAACTAATGAAAAACTGTTTTTT. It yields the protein CASSSPGGPTNEKLFF.